The clone carrying this TCR beta chain has ten or more counts. Its antigen remains unknown. Trimming removed 1 base at V and 7 bases at J, with 17 bases between. Looked up from germline, CDR1 is SGHTA and CDR2 is FQGNSA. CDR3 length: 16 amino acids. TCRdb called the 5' RACE reads again in MiXCR, with one record for every CDR3 protein. This sample has roughly 490,000 distinct CDR3 sequences, with roughly an eighth found just once. This record comes from a study of identical twins. General study findings and limits: Insertion counts were lower in abundant cord blood beta clonotypes, a trend that memory repertoires did not show. Models predicted less out-of-frame TCR alpha sharing in monozygotic twins than was found. In zero-insertion analyses, partial confounding could arise from invariant MAIT and iNKT cells.

All donors were healthy Caucasians. These same data were also listed under a study on yellow fever vaccine responses in identical twins.

Specimen: CD4+ T cells sorted from blood. The chain employs TRBV7-2 and TRBJ2-1; D gene unclear. The clonotype comes from a young woman in good health. CDR3 sequence: CASSLGGPDVGNEQFF. DNA of the CDR3: TGTGCCAGCAGCTTAGGCGGACCAGATGTAGGGAATGAGCAGTTCTTC. The complete variable domain, with remaining parts taken from reference TRBV7-2 and TRBJ2-1, reads GAGVSQSPSNKVTEKGKDVELRCDPISGHTALYWYRQSLGQGLEFLIYFQGNSAPDKSGLPSDRFSAERTGGSVSTLTIQRTQQEDSAVYLCASSLGGPDVGNEQFFGPGTRLTVL.